This entry lists 14 T cell receptor beta chains sequenced from one sample in a study of glioma-infiltrating T cells. The iRepertoire nested amplicon-rescue multiplex PCR amplified TCR alpha and beta CDR3s from RNA. TCRdb independently ran MiXCR on the multiplex PCR reads; one entry per CDR3 protein. The sample holds about 380,000 distinct CDR3 sequences, around 38% seen once. The sample comprised glioma tissue, nonneoplastic brain tissue, or PBMCs (not recorded which). The receptors come from a human donor with low-grade glioma or glioblastoma, undergoing nonglioma brain surgery, or in good health (not recorded which).

To note about this clonotype: At one of its ends the junction is not consistent with the germline gene, which may arise from a read error. The chain employs TRBV14 and TRBJ2-1; TRBD2 might be the D (6 bases). There are 17 residues in the CDR3. Germline V gene lookup returns CDR1 SGHDN and CDR2 FVKESK. CDR3 sequence (DNA): TGTGCCAGCAGCCAAGGATCGGGTCTAGCGAACTACAATGAGCAGCTCTTC. This encodes CASSQGSGLANYNEQLF.

The table lists this clonotype with a few counts. V gene TRBV10-3 combines with J gene TRBJ2-1, with D uncertain. CDR1 is ENHRY, CDR2 SYGVKD, per germline. This CDR3 region has 15 residues. V gave up 10 bases and J gave up 0 bases, with 16 bases separating them. CDR3 in DNA: TGTGCCACCGTAGAGGTCTCCAGCTCCTACAATGAGCAGTTCTTC. Protein: CATVEVSSSYNEQFF.

To note about this clonotype: This may arise from a read error, as a much more abundant clone is one base away. The gene calls are TRBV25-1 and TRBJ2-2; 7 positions agree with TRBD1. This CDR3 has 16 amino acids. Trimming took 5 bases from V and 5 from J; bases not matched to a gene: 11. Germline lookup yields CDR1 MGHDK and CDR2 SYGVNS. The CDR3 coding sequence is TGTGCCAGCAGTCCCGTCGATTGGACAGGTACCGGGGAGCTGTTTTTT. Amino acid sequence: CASSPVDWTGTGELFF.

The chain recombines TRBV7-3 with TRBJ1-1; TRBD1 might be the D (6 bases). The V gene lost 2 bases and the J gene lost 6 bases, with 22 bases spanning the gap. The CDR3 totals 17 residues. Germline CDR1 is SGHTA and CDR2 is FQGTGA. The CDR3: CASSLWDTGEGKAEAFF. The CDR3 DNA is TGTGCCAGCAGCTTATGGGACACGGGGGAAGGAAAGGCTGAAGCTTTCTTT.

This clonotype was detected only a few times. This chain joins TRBV15 and TRBJ2-1; 9 positions agree with TRBD2. Germline V gene lookup returns CDR1 LNHNV and CDR2 YYDKDF (reference sequence). The J segment lost 5 bases and the V segment lost 3 bases, leaving 11 bases of the junction unmatched. CDR3 length equals 17 residues. CDR3 coding DNA: TGTGCCACCAGCAGGGTATCGGTAGCGGGAGTGAACAATGAGCAGTTCTTC. Amino acids: CATSRVSVAGVNNEQFF.

Comments on this clonotype: Relative to the germline gene, one junction end is altered; a read error may explain this. The chain recombines TRBV28 with TRBJ2-1, with D unclear. In germline, CDR1 is MDHEN, CDR2 SYDVKM. There are 15 residues in the CDR3. This CDR3 is CASSLTPSSCNEQFF. The CDR3 DNA follows: TGTGCCAGCAGTTTAACCCCGAGCTCCTGCAATGAGCAGTTCTTC.

This chain connects TRBV11-2 to TRBJ2-5; the D gene is possibly TRBD1 (5 bases). This CDR3 has 16 amino acids. CDR1 is SGHAT and CDR2 is FQNNGV in the germline V gene. The V end lost 5 bases, the J end lost 2 bases, and 18 bases lay between the germline ends. The CDR3 DNA sequence: TGTGCCAGCAGCGCGCGACAGTCACTCCCACAAGAGACCCAGTACTTC. Translated: CASSARQSLPQETQYF.

This clonotype has a handful of counts. The chain combines TRBV12-3 or TRBV12-4 with TRBJ2-1; D ambiguous. The CDR3 runs to 15 residues. Trimming removed 2 bases at V and 4 bases at J, with 12 bases between. The CDR3 is CASSLSVAVYNEQFF. The CDR3 DNA is TGTGCCAGCAGTTTATCGGTGGCGGTGTACAATGAGCAGTTCTTC.

This clonotype was detected a few times. The chain is built from TRBV4-3 and TRBJ2-3; tentatively, D is TRBD2 (5 bases). The ends were cut back, 2 bases at V and 7 bases at J, with 16 bases in the middle. Germline V gene lookup returns CDR1 LGHNA and CDR2 YSLEER. This CDR3 contains 15 residues. In nucleotides, the CDR3 is TGCGCCAGCAGCCAACGGGGATTCCCTGTGAATACGCAGTATTTT. Translation gives CASSQRGFPVNTQYF.

As for this clonotype: Mismatch with germline at one junction end may stem from a read error. The chain joins TRBV20-1 to TRBJ2-1; tentatively, D is TRBD1 or TRBD2 (5 bases each). Germline lookup yields CDR1 DFQATT and CDR2 SNEGSKA (reference sequence). CDR3 length equals 10 residues. The CDR3 DNA is TGCAGCAGCGGAGACAGTGAGCGGTTCTTC. Translated, it gives CSSGDSERFF.

This clonotype has at least ten counts. J is TRBJ2-7 and V is TRBV27, with D perhaps TRBD2 (5 bases). This CDR3 is built from 14 residues. Germline CDR1 MNHEY, CDR2 SMNVEV (reference sequence). Between the trimmed V and J ends, which lost 0 bases and 4 bases, there was a span of 10 bases. CDR3 sequence: CASSLSNSGYEQYF. The CDR3 DNA reads as TGTGCCAGCAGTTTATCGAATTCGGGGTACGAGCAGTACTTC.

This clonotype was recorded at least ten times. The chain joins TRBV28 to TRBJ2-7; 12 nucleotides match TRBD1. V shed 7 bases and J 7 bases; nucleotides not matched to a gene: 5. Looked up from germline, CDR1 is MDHEN and CDR2 is SYDVKM. The length of the CDR3 is 13 residues. The CDR3 loop is CASIGTGGDEQYF. The CDR3 DNA reads as TGTGCCAGCATTGGGACAGGGGGCGATGAGCAGTACTTC.

V and J are TRBV28 and TRBJ1-5; 7 nucleotides line up with TRBD1. V lost 8 bases, J lost 3 bases, and 10 bases stayed unmatched. This CDR3 spans 15 amino acids. Germline V gives CDR1 MDHEN, CDR2 SYDVKM. The DNA of the CDR3 is TGTGCCAGCTCAATTAGGGACAGTTTCAATCAGCCCCAGCATTTT. Its protein is CASSIRDSFNQPQHF.

This clonotype was picked up a small number of times. V usage is TRBV28 and J usage is TRBJ2-3, with D perhaps assigned TRBD1 or TRBD2 (6 bases each). The CDR3 loop spans 18 amino acids. Germline CDR1 and CDR2: MDHEN and SYDVKM. V shed 5 bases and J shed 2 bases, with 23 bases lying between them. DNA for the CDR3: TGTGCCAGCAGTCCCCCCACGGGGGCGCGGAAATACACAGATACGCAGTATTTT. Translated, it gives CASSPPTGARKYTDTQYF.